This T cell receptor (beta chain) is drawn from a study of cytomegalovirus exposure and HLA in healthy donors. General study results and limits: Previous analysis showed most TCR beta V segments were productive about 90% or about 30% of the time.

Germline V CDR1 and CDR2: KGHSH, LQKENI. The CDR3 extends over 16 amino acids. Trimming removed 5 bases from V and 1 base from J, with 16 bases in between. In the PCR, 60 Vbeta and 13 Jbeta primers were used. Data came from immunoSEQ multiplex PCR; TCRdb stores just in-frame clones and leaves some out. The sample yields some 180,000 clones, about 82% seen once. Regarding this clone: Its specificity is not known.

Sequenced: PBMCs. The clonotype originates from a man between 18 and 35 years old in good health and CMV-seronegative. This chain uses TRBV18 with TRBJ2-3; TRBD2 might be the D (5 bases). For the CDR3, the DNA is TGTGCCAGCTCAAACCGACCGGAGGTAGGCACAGATACGCAGTATTTT. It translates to CASSNRPEVGTDTQYF. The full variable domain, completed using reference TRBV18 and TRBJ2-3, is NAGVMQNPRHLVRRRGQEARLRCSPMKGHSHVYWYRQLPEEGLKFMVYLQKENIIDESGMPKERFSAEFPKEGPSILRIQQVVRGDSAAYFCASSNRPEVGTDTQYFGPGTRLTVL.